What follows are 29 T cell receptor beta chains derived from one specimen sequenced in a study of shared clonotypes between healthy human individuals. The repertoire was sequenced with immunoSEQ multiplex PCR; TCRdb's copy has only in-frame clones and lacks some. The data hold about 2.1 million clones, with around 93% observed a single time. Naive CD8 cells lacked CD45RO, underwent positive selection for CCR7 and left out terminally differentiated effector memory CD45RA+ cells. The specimen was naive CD8+ T cells from PBMCs. These receptors originate from a man between 18 and 29 years old in good health. Some clones in this sample may be carry-over from other donors' samples.

V is TRBV11-2 and J is TRBJ2-7; D gene ambiguous. Germline V gene data show CDR1 as SGHAT and CDR2 as FQNNGV. CDR3 length equals 13 residues. V was clipped by 9 bases and J by 3 bases, with 15 bases between them. CDR3 amino acids: CASQRLLNYEQYF. CDR3 bases: TGTGCCAGTCAACGACTGCTAAACTACGAGCAGTACTTC.

As to this clone: A much larger clone differs by one base, so this may be a read error. The rearrangement links TRBV9 to TRBJ2-2; a weak D match, TRBD1 (6 bases). The CDR3 loop spans 13 amino acids. Germline V gene sequence: CDR1 SGDLS, CDR2 YYNGEE. Trimming removed 3 bases at V and 7 bases at J, with 10 bases between. The CDR3 DNA sequence: TGTGCCAGCAGCGGAACAGGGATCGGGGAGCTGTTTTTT. As protein: CASSGTGIGELFF.

This chain connects TRBV10-3 to TRBJ1-1; D may be TRBD1 (6 bases). There are 13 residues in the CDR3. Trimming removed 7 bases from V and 4 bases from J, with 13 bases in between. CDR1 is ENHRY, CDR2 SYGVKD, per germline. The CDR3 loop is CAIKNLGGTEAFF. CDR3 bases: TGTGCCATCAAAAATTTAGGGGGCACTGAAGCTTTCTTT.

The gene calls are TRBV5-4 and TRBJ2-1; 10 nucleotides match TRBD2. V lost 8 bases, J lost 5 bases, and 10 bases stayed unmatched. This CDR3 contains 15 residues. The germline V gene encodes CDR1 SGHNT and CDR2 YYREEE (reference sequence). CDR3 amino acids: CASTKREGPNNEQFF. Here the CDR3 DNA reads TGTGCCAGTACAAAGCGGGAGGGCCCAAACAATGAGCAGTTCTTC. Filled out from reference TRBV5-4 and TRBJ2-1, the complete variable domain reads ETGVTQSPTHLIKTRGQQVTLRCSSQSGHNTVSWYQQALGQGPQFIFQYYREEENGRGNFPPRFSGLQFPNYSSELNVNALELDDSALYLCASTKREGPNNEQFFGPGTRLTVL.

The CDR3 region is CASSGTWGNQPQHF. The CDR3 DNA sequence: TGTGCCAGCAGCGGAACATGGGGCAATCAGCCCCAGCATTTT. The J gene is TRBJ1-5, the V gene TRBV7-9; D gene uncertain. V lost 5 bases and J 2 bases, leaving 10 bases between the germline ends. The CDR3 runs 14 residues. Germline lookup yields CDR1 SEHNR and CDR2 FQNEAQ (reference sequence).

The genes are TRBV5-1 and TRBJ2-7; D is possibly TRBD2 (6 bases). The CDR3 totals 13 residues. With 3 bases removed from V and 7 bases from J, the gap between germline ends came to 14 bases. Germline CDR1 and CDR2: SGHRS and YFSETQ. Here the CDR3 DNA reads TGCGCCAGCAGCTGGACCCGGCGGGATGAGCAGTACTTC. Translated: CASSWTRRDEQYF.

V gene TRBV18 combines with J gene TRBJ2-7; either TRBD1 or TRBD2 may supply D (5 bases each). V was cut by 2 bases and J by 4 bases, with 27 bases left in between. Germline V CDR1 and CDR2: KGHSH, LQKENI. CDR3 length: 19 residues. CDR3 protein: CASSPSTMGDLPVGYEQYF. CDR3 nucleotides: TGTGCCAGCTCACCATCAACGATGGGGGACCTCCCAGTGGGTTACGAGCAGTACTTC.

J is TRBJ2-1 and V is TRBV7-3, with 9 positions matching TRBD2. The germline gives CDR1 SGHTA, CDR2 FQGTGA. The V segment lost 0 bases and the J segment 7 bases; nucleotides outside the gene matches: 13. The CDR3 totals 18 residues. The CDR3 DNA reads TGTGCCAGCAGCTTAACGTCGCGCGGGAGGGCCTATAGAAATGAGCAGTTCTTC. Translating it yields CASSLTSRGRAYRNEQFF.

The rearrangement links TRBV6-4 to TRBJ2-3; perhaps TRBD1 as D (6 bases). This CDR3 spans 19 amino acids. The germline CDR1 and CDR2 sequences are MRHNA and SNTAGT. V was clipped by 0 bases and J by 5 bases, with 24 bases between them. For the CDR3, the DNA is TGTGCCAGCAGTGACTCCGCAACCCAATCAGGGGCCCTCGGAGATACGCAGTATTTT. This encodes CASSDSATQSGALGDTQYF.

This chain links TRBV6-5 with TRBJ2-1, with 13 positions matching TRBD2. V lost 6 bases to trimming and J lost 4 bases; unmatched junction nucleotides: 3. CDR3 length: 15 amino acids. Germline V gene sequence: CDR1 MNHEY, CDR2 SVGAGI. The CDR3 here is CASSQGLAGYNEQFF. The CDR3 DNA follows: TGTGCCAGCAGCCAGGGACTAGCGGGGTACAATGAGCAGTTCTTC.

The rearrangement links TRBV28 to TRBJ2-1, with TRBD2 matching over 10 bases. J was trimmed by 7 bases and V by 5 bases; bases with no gene match: 11. Germline V gene sequence: CDR1 MDHEN, CDR2 SYDVKM. The CDR3 runs to 16 residues. The CDR3 coding sequence is TGTGCCAGCAGTCTAGCGGGAGTCCCCCCGGGGAATGAGCAGTTCTTC. Amino acid sequence: CASSLAGVPPGNEQFF.

In its sample, this clone was seen once. V and J are TRBV2 and TRBJ2-7; TRBD2 might be the D (5 bases). Per the germline V gene, CDR1 is SNHLY and CDR2 is FYNNEI. V lost 2 bases to trimming and J lost 3 bases, with 11 bases between them. CDR3 size: 14 residues. The CDR3 loop is CASSEFEGYYEQYF. For the CDR3, the DNA is TGTGCCAGCAGTGAATTTGAGGGTTACTACGAGCAGTACTTC. The full variable domain, with the rest looked up from reference TRBV2 and TRBJ2-7, is EPEVTQTPSHQVTQMGQEVILRCVPISNHLYFYWYRQILGQKVEFLVSFYNNEISEKSEIFDDQFSVERPDGSNFTLKIRSTKLEDSAMYFCASSEFEGYYEQYFGPGTRLTVT.

The chain couples TRBV9 to TRBJ2-1, with D perhaps matching TRBD1 (5 bases). The V end lost 4 bases, the J end lost 7 bases, and 12 bases lay between the germline ends. The CDR3 runs 13 residues. Per germline, CDR1 SGDLS and CDR2 YYNGEE. CDR3 sequence reads: CASSKITGNEQFF. The CDR3 DNA reads TGTGCCAGCAGCAAGATAACAGGTAATGAGCAGTTCTTC.

This chain uses TRBV9 with TRBJ1-2; 7 bases fit TRBD1. The CDR3 covers 15 residues. The J segment lost 4 bases and the V segment lost 3 bases, leaving 9 bases of the junction unmatched. Germline CDR1 is SGDLS and CDR2 is YYNGEE. The CDR3 here is CASSAGDSVSYGYTF. CDR3 coding DNA: TGTGCCAGCAGCGCTGGGGACAGTGTCAGCTATGGCTACACCTTC.

The rearrangement links TRBV19 to TRBJ2-5; D unclear. This CDR3 comprises 14 residues. V was clipped by 5 bases and J by 2 bases, with 12 bases between them. CDR1 and CDR2 from the germline V gene are LNHDA and SQIVND (reference sequence). The CDR3 region has the DNA TGTGCCAGTAGTCCTCGCCAATGGCAAGAGACCCAGTACTTC. Translated: CASSPRQWQETQYF.

V usage is TRBV6-4 and J usage is TRBJ2-3, with 7 bases aligning to TRBD2. CDR3 length: 13 residues. Trimming removed 5 bases from V and 2 bases from J; junction bases left unmatched: 1. The germline gives CDR1 MRHNA, CDR2 SNTAGT. CDR3 sequence reads: CASSWDYTDTQYF. The CDR3 region has the DNA TGTGCCAGCAGTTGGGACTACACAGATACGCAGTATTTT.

The V gene is TRBV9, the J gene TRBJ1-3; tentatively, D is TRBD1 (6 bases). The CDR3 contains 16 residues. With 6 bases removed from V and 4 bases from J, the gap between germline ends came to 20 bases. Germline V gives CDR1 SGDLS, CDR2 YYNGEE. The CDR3: CASTRGHQHPGNTIYF. The CDR3 coding sequence is TGTGCCAGCACCCGGGGACACCAGCATCCCGGAAACACCATATATTTT.

V gene TRBV29-1 combines with J gene TRBJ2-5; 8 bases are a match to TRBD1. The CDR3 has 13 amino acids. Germline V lookup: CDR1 SQVTM, CDR2 ANQGSEA. After removal of 4 bases from V and 4 bases from J, the junction contained 5 bases not matched to a gene. The DNA of the CDR3 is TGCAGCGTTGGGGACAGGTGGGGAGAGACCCAGTACTTC. Protein: CSVGDRWGETQYF.

The V gene is TRBV16, the J gene TRBJ2-7; D remains unclear. The length of the CDR3 is 12 residues. V lost 1 base and J lost 4, with 5 bases in between. Germline V CDR1 and CDR2: KGHSY, FQNENV. DNA of the CDR3: TGTGCCAGCAGCCAATTTATGTACGAGCAGTACTTC. It encodes CASSQFMYEQYF.

The chain joins TRBV6-9 to TRBJ2-7; D is uncertain. The CDR3 contains 13 residues. Germline lookup yields CDR1 MNHGY and CDR2 SVAAGI. Trimming removed 7 bases from V and 1 base from J, with 11 bases in between. DNA of the CDR3: TGTGCCAGCACCATTAGCACATCCTACGAGCAGTACTTC. The encoded protein is CASTISTSYEQYF.

The rearrangement joins TRBV9 to TRBJ2-3; TRBD2 aligns across 8 bases. This CDR3 is built from 16 residues. The germline gives CDR1 SGDLS, CDR2 YYNGEE. J gave up 6 bases and V 0 bases, and 9 bases lay outside the gene matches. The CDR3 protein is CASSVEAGAGVDTQYF. The CDR3 DNA is TGTGCCAGCAGCGTAGAGGCGGGAGCGGGGGTGGATACGCAGTATTTT.

Remarks on this clone: In the same sample, other DNA sequences code for this CDR3. The DNA for the CDR3 is TGCAGCGCCCGGGACACCTACGAGCAGTACTTC. As protein: CSARDTYEQYF. The chain recombines TRBV29-1 with TRBJ2-7, with TRBD1 as a possible D gene (6 bases). The CDR3 is 11 residues long. The V gene lost 7 bases and the J gene lost 2 bases, with 9 bases spanning the gap. The germline CDR1 and CDR2 sequences are SQVTM and ANQGSEA.

On this clone itself: Other nucleotide sequences from this sample produce the same CDR3. V gene TRBV9 combines with J gene TRBJ2-7; D not resolved. The CDR3 length is 13 residues. Trimming took off 0 bases at V and 2 bases at J, with 6 bases between the two ends. Looked up from germline, CDR1 is SGDLS and CDR2 is YYNGEE. CDR3 loop: CASSVAPTYEQYF. CDR3 sequence (DNA): TGTGCCAGCAGCGTAGCTCCAACCTACGAGCAGTACTTC.

V gene TRBV4-1 combines with J gene TRBJ2-3; TRBD1 matches at 8 bases. The CDR3 is made up of 15 amino acids. Germline loops: CDR1 MGHRA, CDR2 YSYEKL. V lost 5 bases to trimming and J lost 0 bases; unmatched junction nucleotides: 4. In nucleotides, the CDR3 is TGCGCCAGCAGCATTCGGACAGGGAGCACAGATACGCAGTATTTT. It translates to CASSIRTGSTDTQYF.

This chain links TRBV19 with TRBJ2-7; D unresolved. Between the trimmed V and J ends, which lost 5 bases and 2 bases, there was a span of 13 bases. CDR1 is LNHDA, CDR2 SQIVND, per germline (reference sequence). This CDR3 is built from 14 residues. The CDR3 here is CASSSDLRTYEQYF. DNA for the CDR3: TGTGCCAGTAGTTCAGACCTACGCACCTACGAGCAGTACTTC.

The chain couples TRBV18 to TRBJ2-5, with a weak D call TRBD2 (5 bases). CDR1 KGHSH and CDR2 LQKENI come from the germline V gene. This CDR3 has 13 residues. V was trimmed by 1 base and J by 4 bases, leaving 7 bases between them. The CDR3 DNA sequence: TGTGCCAGCTCACCACTGGAGGTAGAGACCCAGTACTTC. Its protein is CASSPLEVETQYF.

The rearrangement uses TRBV7-2 and TRBJ1-1, with D tentatively TRBD1 (6 bases). V gave up 4 bases and J gave up 8 bases, with 14 bases separating them. Germline assignment: CDR1 SGHTA and CDR2 FQGNSA. This CDR3 is 13 amino acids long. CDR3 in DNA: TGTGCCAGCAGCTCGTACAGGGTCGTAGAAGCTTTCTTT. Its protein is CASSSYRVVEAFF.

The chain employs TRBV7-4 and TRBJ1-5; no clear D gene. The CDR3 runs to 16 residues. V lost 6 bases, J lost 2 bases, and 17 bases lay in between. The V gene's germline CDR1 is SGHVT and CDR2 SQSDAQ. The CDR3 reads CASRRLTGTCNQPQHF. The CDR3 DNA reads as TGTGCCAGCAGACGTCTTACGGGTACGTGCAATCAGCCCCAGCATTTT.

With respect to this clone: Other DNA sequences in this sample translate to the same CDR3. The V and J genes are TRBV28 and TRBJ2-2; 8 bases align to TRBD1. The CDR3 is 14 amino acids. Trimming cost V 5 bases and J 5 bases; bases outside gene matches: 4. CDR1 is MDHEN, CDR2 SYDVKM, per germline. The chain's CDR3 is CASSRTGSTGELFF. The CDR3 nucleotides read TGTGCCAGCAGTCGGACAGGGAGTACCGGGGAGCTGTTTTTT.